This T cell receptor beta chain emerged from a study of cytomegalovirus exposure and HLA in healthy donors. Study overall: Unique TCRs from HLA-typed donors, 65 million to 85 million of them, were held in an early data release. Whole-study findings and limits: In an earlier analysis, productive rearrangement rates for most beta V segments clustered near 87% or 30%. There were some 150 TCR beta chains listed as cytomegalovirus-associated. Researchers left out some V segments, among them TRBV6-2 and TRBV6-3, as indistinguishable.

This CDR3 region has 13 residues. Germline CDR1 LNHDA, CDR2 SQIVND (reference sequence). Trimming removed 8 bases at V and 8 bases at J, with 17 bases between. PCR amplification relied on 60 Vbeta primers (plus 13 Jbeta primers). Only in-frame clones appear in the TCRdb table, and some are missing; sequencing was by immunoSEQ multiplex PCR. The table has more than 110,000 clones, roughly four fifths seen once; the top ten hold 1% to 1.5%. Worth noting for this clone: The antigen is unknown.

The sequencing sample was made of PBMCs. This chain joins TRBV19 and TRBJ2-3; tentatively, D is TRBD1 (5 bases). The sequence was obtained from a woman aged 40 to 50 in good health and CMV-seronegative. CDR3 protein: CASQRTFDPTQYF. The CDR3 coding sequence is TGTGCCAGTCAAAGGACATTTGATCCTACGCAGTATTTT.